Each of the 10 T cell receptor beta chains below was sequenced from the same sample in a study of glioma-infiltrating T cells after dendritic cell vaccination. Profiled with immunoSEQ multiplex PCR; TCRdb holds only in-frame clones, not every one. The repertoire holds 100,000 or so clones, almost 90% seen once, with over 2.5% in the top ten. Time point meaning: after dendritic cell vaccination, including at tumor progression/relapse. The material sequenced was blood, taken after dendritic cell vaccination. The source is a human donor with glioblastoma.

This clone was picked up one time. V gene TRBV6-5 combines with J gene TRBJ2-2; TRBD1 agrees at 11 bases. The ends lost 6 bases at V and 7 bases at J; junction bases unmatched: 7. CDR1 is MNHEY, CDR2 SVGAGI, per germline. The CDR3 is 15 residues long. In DNA, the CDR3 is TGTGCCAGCAGCGGGACAGGGGGAACCGTCGGGGAGCTGTTTTTT. Residues: CASSGTGGTVGELFF.

The chain links TRBV5-1 to TRBJ1-1, with D possibly TRBD1 on 6 matching bases. Germline CDR1 and CDR2: SGHRS and YFSETQ. This CDR3 spans 18 amino acids. Trimming left V 4 bases short and J 0 bases short, with 22 bases between. In DNA form, the CDR3 reads TGCGCCAGCAGCGATCTGGGGCCTGCGGACAGCATGAACACTGAAGCTTTCTTT. This sequence encodes CASSDLGPADSMNTEAFF.

This sequence joins TRBV5-1 and TRBJ2-7; the match to TRBD2 covers 8 bases. This CDR3 has 16 amino acids. Per germline, CDR1 SGHRS and CDR2 YFSETQ. The trim removed 1 base at V and 0 bases at J, leaving 6 bases unmatched. DNA for the CDR3: TGCGCCAGCAGCTTGTCGGGGGGGGCGAGCTCCTACGAGCAGTACTTC. Protein: CASSLSGGASSYEQYF.

Turning to this clone: The sample contains more than one DNA sequence encoding this CDR3. The chain carries TRBV4-1 and TRBJ1-1, with 8 nucleotides matching TRBD1. This CDR3 has 15 amino acids. Trimming took 1 base from V and 1 from J; bases not matched to a gene: 2. From germline, CDR1 is MGHRA and CDR2 YSYEKL. For the CDR3, the DNA is TGCGCCAGCAGCCAAGCGGGACAGGCGAACACTGAAGCTTTCTTT. Protein: CASSQAGQANTEAFF.

The chain couples TRBV7-9 to TRBJ1-6; D is possibly TRBD1 (6 bases). There are 16 residues in the CDR3. V lost 6 bases, J lost 5 bases, and 17 bases lay in between. CDR1 is SEHNR and CDR2 is FQNEAQ in the germline V gene (reference sequence). CDR3 amino acids: CASRRGGTKDNSPLHF. The CDR3 DNA follows: TGTGCCAGCAGGAGGGGGGGGACAAAAGATAATTCACCCCTCCACTTT.

As to this clone: Other DNA sequences in the same sample also yield this CDR3. The rearrangement joins TRBV6-5 to TRBJ1-6; D call uncertain. The CDR3 covers 14 residues. With 6 bases removed from V and 7 bases from J, the gap between germline ends came to 13 bases. CDR1 is MNHEY, CDR2 SVGAGI, per germline. CDR3 coding DNA: TGTGCCAGCAGACCGGGAGTCCCCAATTCACCCCTCCACTTT. This codes for CASRPGVPNSPLHF.

The rearrangement uses TRBV5-1 and TRBJ2-3, with TRBD2 matching over 11 bases. Germline loops: CDR1 SGHRS, CDR2 YFSETQ. Trimming cost V 4 bases and J 5 bases; bases outside gene matches: 6. CDR3 length equals 15 residues. CDR3 nucleotides: TGCGCCAGCAGCCCTGGACTAGCGGGTCAAGATACGCAGTATTTT. It specifies CASSPGLAGQDTQYF.

The chain links TRBV7-9 to TRBJ1-2; the D gene is possibly TRBD1 (5 bases). The V end lost 4 bases, the J end lost 9 bases, and 24 bases lay between the germline ends. CDR1 is SEHNR, CDR2 FQNEAQ, per germline (reference sequence). This CDR3 comprises 16 residues. The CDR3 is CASSSFLVGQGGRYTF. In nucleotides, the CDR3 is TGTGCCAGCAGCTCCTTCCTCGTTGGGCAGGGAGGACGCTACACCTTC.

The CDR3 DNA follows: TGTGCCTGGGAGGGGACAGACAGGACCACCATATATTTT. This codes for CAWEGTDRTTIYF. The chain uses TRBV30 and TRBJ1-3; 7 positions agree with TRBD1. V lost 5 bases, J lost 9 bases, and 10 bases stayed unmatched. There are 13 residues in the CDR3. Per germline, CDR1 GTSNPN and CDR2 SVGIG (reference sequence). The whole variable domain, filled in from reference TRBV30 and TRBJ1-3, reads SQTIHQWPATLVQPVGSPLSLECTVEGTSNPNLYWYRQAAGRGLQLLFYSVGIGQISSEVPQNLSASRPQDRQFILSSKKLLLSDSGFYLCAWEGTDRTTIYFGEGSWLTVV.

This chain uses TRBV6-6 with TRBJ1-2; D remains unclear. This CDR3 is built from 14 residues. The V end was cut by 5 bases, the J end by 6 bases, with 16 bases between. From germline, CDR1 is MNHNY and CDR2 SVGAGI (reference sequence). For the CDR3, the DNA is TGTGCCAGCAGTCCGCCCGAGGGCGCGAATGGCTACACCTTC. Protein sequence: CASSPPEGANGYTF.